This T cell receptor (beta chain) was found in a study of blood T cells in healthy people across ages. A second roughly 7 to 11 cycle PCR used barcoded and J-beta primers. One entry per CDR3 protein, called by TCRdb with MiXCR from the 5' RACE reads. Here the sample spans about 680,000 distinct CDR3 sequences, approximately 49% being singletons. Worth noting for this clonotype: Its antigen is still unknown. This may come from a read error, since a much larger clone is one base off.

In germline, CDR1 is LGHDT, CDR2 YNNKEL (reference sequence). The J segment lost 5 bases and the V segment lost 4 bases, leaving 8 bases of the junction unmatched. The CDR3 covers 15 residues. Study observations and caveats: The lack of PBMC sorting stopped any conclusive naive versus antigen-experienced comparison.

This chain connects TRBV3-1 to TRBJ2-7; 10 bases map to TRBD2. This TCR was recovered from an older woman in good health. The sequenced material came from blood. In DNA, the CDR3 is TGTGCCAGCAGCCGAGCTAGCGGGAGTATCCACGAGCAGTACTTC. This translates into CASSRASGSIHEQYF.